Listed below are T cell receptor beta chains from one sample, sequenced in a study of response to subunit inactivated influenza vaccine. TCRdb reprocessed the RT-PCR reads with MiXCR, giving one entry per CDR3 protein. This sample has more than 700,000 distinct CDR3 sequences, with about 20% found just once. Sequenced here: PBMCs from blood, sampled 5 to 6 days after vaccination. The receptors come from a man aged 45-60 years who received an inactivated influenza vaccine. CDR3s include the opening cysteine and the closing phenylalanine or tryptophan. D genes are given only for firm matches. Some rows have no size entry. The others give once, few or many, or a class for an expanded clone.

many TRBJ1-2 NA TRBV29-1 CSVDSTDGYTF TGCAGCGTGGACTCAACTGATGGCTACACCTTC
NA TRBJ2-7 NA TRBV28 CASNDRRSYEQYF TGTGCCAGCAACGACAGGCGCTCCTACGAGCAGTACTTC
few TRBJ1-2 NA TRBV20-1 CSARDGNAGYGYTF TGCAGTGCTAGAGATGGTAACGCAGGCTATGGCTACACCTTC
few TRBJ2-5 NA TRBV29-1 CSTTQGASTETQYF TGCAGCACCACACAGGGTGCATCAACAGAGACCCAGTACTTC
few TRBJ1-1 NA TRBV6-1 CASSKRGLLGTEAFF TGTGCCAGCAGTAAGCGGGGGCTCTTGGGCACTGAAGCTTTCTTT
few TRBJ2-2 NA TRBV6-5 CASSHSWQGNTGELFF TGTGCCAGCAGTCACTCCTGGCAGGGAAACACCGGGGAGCTGTTTTTT
NA TRBJ2-5 TRBD2 TRBV6-5 CASSYNSGSVRETQYF TGTGCCAGCAGTTACAATAGCGGGAGTGTCCGCGAGACCCAGTACTTC
NA TRBJ2-7 TRBD2 TRBV4-3 CASSKETSSAYEQYF TGCGCCAGCAGCAAGGAGACTAGCTCAGCCTACGAGCAGTACTTC
few TRBJ2-3 NA TRBV6-1 CASSPGAPNTDTQYF TGTGCCAGTTCCCCCGGGGCGCCTAACACAGATACGCAGTATTTT
NA TRBJ2-7 NA TRBV9 CASSPGTQDYEQYF TGTGCCAGCAGCCCAGGGACCCAAGACTACGAGCAGTACTTC
few TRBJ1-3 TRBD1 TRBV10-1 CASSREPGQGNTIYF TGCGCCAGCAGTCGAGAACCGGGACAGGGGAACACCATATATTTT
NA TRBJ2-1 NA TRBV20-1 CSAKKWAYNEQFF TGCAGTGCAAAAAAATGGGCATACAATGAGCAGTTCTTC
few TRBJ2-7 NA TRBV10-1 CASSEGARVDEQYF TGCGCCAGCAGTGAGGGGGCGAGGGTTGACGAGCAGTACTTC
NA TRBJ2-3 NA TRBV13 CASRLDSDTQYF TGTGCCAGCCGCCTGGACAGCGATACGCAGTATTTT
many TRBJ1-1 NA TRBV2 CASSDGRNTEAFF TGTGCCAGCAGTGACGGGCGGAACACTGAAGCTTTCTTT
few TRBJ2-3 NA TRBV7-9 CASSLTQGDTQYF TGTGCCAGCAGCTTAACCCAGGGGGATACGCAGTATTTT
few TRBJ1-4 NA TRBV20-1 CSASQRANEKLFF TGCAGTGCTAGTCAGAGGGCTAATGAAAAACTGTTTTTT
NA TRBJ2-2 TRBD1 TRBV9 CASSVGQGINTGELFF TGTGCCAGCAGCGTAGGACAGGGGATTAACACCGGGGAGCTGTTTTTT
few TRBJ1-2 NA TRBV29-1 CSGRDSGDGYTF TGCAGCGGGCGGGATTCGGGGGATGGCTACACCTTC
once TRBJ2-7 TRBD2 TRBV28 CASSLGVIGRASGEQYF TGTGCCAGCAGTTTAGGGGTGATCGGGAGGGCCTCTGGGGAGCAGTACTTC
NA TRBJ2-7 NA TRBV7-9 CASSLTSGQGFNEQYF TGTGCCAGCAGCTTAACCAGCGGTCAGGGCTTCAACGAGCAGTACTTC
NA TRBJ2-3 NA TRBV6-5 CASSYRRVVDTQYF TGTGCCAGCAGTTACAGGAGGGTGGTAGATACGCAGTATTTT
few TRBJ2-3 NA TRBV12-3/TRBV12-4 CASRDEGLSDTQYF TGTGCCAGCAGAGACGAGGGTTTGTCAGATACGCAGTATTTT
NA TRBJ2-7 NA TRBV30 CAWSVGRGFYVYEQYF TGTGCCTGGAGTGTAGGGCGGGGATTCTACGTTTACGAGCAGTACTTC
few TRBJ1-2 TRBD1 TRBV20-1 CSARQGADYGYTF TGCAGTGCTAGACAGGGGGCGGACTATGGCTACACCTTC
NA TRBJ2-7 NA TRBV28 CASIGSEQYF TGTGCCAGCATCGGGTCGGAGCAGTACTTC
few TRBJ2-7 TRBD2 TRBV10-3 CAISAGLALVLEQYF TGTGCCATCAGTGCGGGACTAGCTTTGGTACTCGAGCAGTACTTC
few TRBJ2-1 NA TRBV20-1 CSARDRVGRYNEQFF TGCAGTGCTAGAGATCGGGTGGGCCGCTACAATGAGCAGTTCTTC
NA TRBJ2-7 NA TRBV5-1 CASSLSTGRYEQYF TGCGCCAGCAGCTTGAGTACAGGCCGCTACGAGCAGTACTTC
few TRBJ2-7 NA TRBV6-1 CATLGPLGHEQYF TGTGCCACTCTCGGGCCTTTGGGGCACGAGCAGTACTTC
few TRBJ1-2 NA TRBV7-2 CASSFNRKRYGYTF TGTGCCAGCAGCTTTAACAGGAAACGCTATGGCTACACCTTC